The sample holds one count of the clone carrying this T cell receptor beta chain. As yet, its antigen is unknown. The CDR3 is 16 residues long. Germline loops: CDR1 SGHRS, CDR2 YFSETQ. The V gene end was trimmed by 4 bases and the J gene end by 0 bases; junction bases not matched to a gene: 4. This sample is part of a study of T cells in Graves' hyperthyroidism and ophthalmopathy. General study results and limits: From stable hyperthyroidism, ophthalmopathy was set apart by a 13 V-J model. Most clonotypes expanded in the thyroid (above 0.001) were also present in blood.

Amplification of TCR beta CDR3 regions was performed using RNA transcripts as template. TCR CDR3 regions were first amplified by RT-PCR with HTBI primers. A single record per CDR3 protein comes from TCRdb applying MiXCR to the multiplex PCR reads. The sample lists about 600,000 distinct CDR3 sequences, approximately 15% occurring once. The study excluded patients with uncontrolled infection, other autoimmune disease, pregnancy or lactation. From more than 9.5 ml of fresh peripheral blood, PBMCs were isolated. The chain recombines TRBV5-1 with TRBJ2-6; 7 bases map to TRBD1. The specimen was blood. The origin of this receptor is a woman aged 40 to 49 with Graves' ophthalmopathy. For the CDR3, the DNA is TGCGCCAGCAGCCCGGACAGGCGCTCTGGGGCCAACGTCCTGACTTTC. This sequence encodes CASSPDRRSGANVLTF.